This TCR beta chain was recorded in a study of monozygotic twins with cystic fibrosis. Study-level results: Monozygotic CF twins shared more identical nucleotide clonotypes than unrelated patients.

On this clone itself: Its antigen is undetermined.

TCRdb's table, derived via immunoSEQ multiplex PCR, lists solely in-frame clones and lacks some. The sample includes some 26,000 clones, 80% to 95% of them seen just once. Trimming cost V 3 bases and J 9 bases, with 17 bases left between them. CDR3 length: 14 residues. Germline V gives CDR1 SNHLY, CDR2 FYNNEI. This chain uses TRBV2 with TRBJ1-1; D call uncertain. The sequenced sample consisted of blood. The sequence derives from a girl aged 2-10 years with cystic fibrosis. This chain's CDR3 is CASSENALGTQAFF. DNA for the CDR3: TGTGCCAGCAGTGAGAACGCGTTGGGCACCCAAGCTTTCTTT.